The rows below give T cell receptor beta chains drawn from one sample of a study of blood T cells in healthy people across ages. TCRdb processed the 5' RACE reads anew with MiXCR; each CDR3 protein has one entry. Of approximately 1,000,000 distinct CDR3 sequences in the sample, 40% to 50% were seen once. Specimen: blood. These receptors all stem from a woman aged 55-70 years in good health. Each CDR3 is given with its conserved first and last residue. D genes are given only for firm matches. Rows may omit the clone size; those that give it use once, few, many or a size class.

TRBJ2-7 | - | few | TRBV3-1 | TGTGCCAGCAGCCAAGTCGGGGCGGTTGGCGAGCAGTACTTC | CASSQVGAVGEQYF
TRBJ2-4 | - | once | TRBV7-8 | TGTGCCAGCAGCTCCTTTTTTGACTACGAGCAGAACTTC | CASSSFFDYEQNF
TRBJ2-3 | TRBD1 | - | TRBV7-9 | TGTGCCAGCAGCACTCGTCAGGGGGCCCGGGATGGTAGCACAGATACGCAGTATTTT | CASSTRQGARDGSTDTQYF
TRBJ2-1 | TRBD2 | few | TRBV11-2 | TGTGCCAGCAGCTTAATAACTAGCGGGTTATACAATGAGCAGTTCTTC | CASSLITSGLYNEQFF
TRBJ2-3 | TRBD2 | - | TRBV20-1 | TGCAGTGCTAGTAGCGGGAGACAAAGCACAGATACGCAGTATTTT | CSASSGRQSTDTQYF
TRBJ2-5 | TRBD2 | - | TRBV3-1 | TGTGCCAGCAGCCTTTCGGGTAGCGGGGGACAAGAGACCCAGTACTTC | CASSLSGSGGQETQYF
TRBJ2-5 | - | many | TRBV7-2 | TGTGCCAGCAGCTTTCCTCAACTGGGGCGGGCCGGAGAGACCCAGTACTTC | CASSFPQLGRAGETQYF
TRBJ2-1 | - | - | TRBV12-3/TRBV12-4 | TGTGCCAGCAGTTTCCGCGAGCGGATGGTCGGCAATGAGCAGTTCTTC | CASSFRERMVGNEQFF
TRBJ2-7 | TRBD2 | few | TRBV28 | TGTGCCAGCAGTTTAAGGCCCGCTCGACTAGCGGGAATCTACGAGCAGTACTTC | CASSLRPARLAGIYEQYF
TRBJ2-5 | - | - | TRBV6-5 | TGTGCCAGCTCCAGACAGCCCTTGACTGTGGAGCAGTACTTC | CASSRQPLTVEQYF
TRBJ2-3 | TRBD2 | - | TRBV4-1 | TGCGCCAGCAGCCAAGAACTAGCGGGAACAGATACGCAGTATTTT | CASSQELAGTDTQYF
TRBJ2-2 | TRBD2 | - | TRBV7-8 | TGTGCCAGCAGCTTATCCGGAGGACTAGCGGGAGAAGGCACTGGGGAGCTGTTTTTT | CASSLSGGLAGEGTGELFF
TRBJ2-1 | TRBD2 | few | TRBV20-1 | TGCAGTGCTAGAGATCCGGGACTAGCCCCCGTAGGTGAGCAGTTCTTC | CSARDPGLAPVGEQFF
TRBJ1-1 | - | once | TRBV27 | TGTGCCAGCAGTTTGACTTCTATCAGGGACACTGGGTACACTGAAGCTTTCTTT | CASSLTSIRDTGYTEAFF
TRBJ2-5 | TRBD1 | - | TRBV6-5 | TGTGCCAGCAGCCGGACAGGGGGGAGGTCATGGGAGACCCAGTACTTC | CASSRTGGRSWETQYF
TRBJ1-1 | TRBD1 | - | TRBV18 | TGTGCCAGCTCACCACAGGACAGGGTCAACACTGAAGCTTTCTTT | CASSPQDRVNTEAFF
TRBJ2-1 | - | few | TRBV15 | TGTGCCACCAGCATGTTGGGCAATGAGCAGTTCTTC | CATSMLGNEQFF